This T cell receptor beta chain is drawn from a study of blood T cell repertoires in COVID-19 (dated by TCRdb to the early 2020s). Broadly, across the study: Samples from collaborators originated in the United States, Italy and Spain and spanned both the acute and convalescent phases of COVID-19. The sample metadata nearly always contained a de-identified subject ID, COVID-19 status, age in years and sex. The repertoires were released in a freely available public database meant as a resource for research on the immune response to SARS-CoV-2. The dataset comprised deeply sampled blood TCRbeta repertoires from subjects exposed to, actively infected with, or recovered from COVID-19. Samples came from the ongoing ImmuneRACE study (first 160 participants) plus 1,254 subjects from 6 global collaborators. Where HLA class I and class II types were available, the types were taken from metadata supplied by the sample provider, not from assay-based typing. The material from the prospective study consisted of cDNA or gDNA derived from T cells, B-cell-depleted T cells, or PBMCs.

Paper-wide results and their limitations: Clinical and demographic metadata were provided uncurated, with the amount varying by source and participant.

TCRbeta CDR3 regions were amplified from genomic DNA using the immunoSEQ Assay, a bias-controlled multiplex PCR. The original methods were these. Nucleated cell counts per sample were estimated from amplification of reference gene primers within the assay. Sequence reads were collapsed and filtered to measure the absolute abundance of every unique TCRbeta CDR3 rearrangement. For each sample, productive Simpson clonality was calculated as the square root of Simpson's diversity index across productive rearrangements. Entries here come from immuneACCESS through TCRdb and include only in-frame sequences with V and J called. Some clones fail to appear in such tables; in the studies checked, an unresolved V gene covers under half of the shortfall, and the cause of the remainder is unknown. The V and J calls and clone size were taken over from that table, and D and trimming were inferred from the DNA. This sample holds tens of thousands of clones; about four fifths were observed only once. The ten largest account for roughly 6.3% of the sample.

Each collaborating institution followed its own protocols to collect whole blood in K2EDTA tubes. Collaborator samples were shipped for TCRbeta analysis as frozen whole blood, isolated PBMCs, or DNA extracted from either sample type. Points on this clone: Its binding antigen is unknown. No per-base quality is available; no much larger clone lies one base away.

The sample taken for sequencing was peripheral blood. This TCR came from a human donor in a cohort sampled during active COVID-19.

The nucleotides read TGCGCCAGCTCCTCGATGGGACAGGAGACCCAGTACTTC. Translated, it reads CASSSMGQETQYF. Recombination linked TRBV10-2 to TRBJ2-5; TRBD1 fits 7 bases in the junction. CDR3 length: 13 amino acids, cysteine to phenylalanine. Only CDR3 DNA remains: 39 bases, in frame from the first base. The germline V and J ends show losses of 8 bases and 5 bases respectively, and no gene match explains 8 bases of the junction. From a lookup of the germline V gene, CDR1 and CDR2 are WSHSY and SAAADI.